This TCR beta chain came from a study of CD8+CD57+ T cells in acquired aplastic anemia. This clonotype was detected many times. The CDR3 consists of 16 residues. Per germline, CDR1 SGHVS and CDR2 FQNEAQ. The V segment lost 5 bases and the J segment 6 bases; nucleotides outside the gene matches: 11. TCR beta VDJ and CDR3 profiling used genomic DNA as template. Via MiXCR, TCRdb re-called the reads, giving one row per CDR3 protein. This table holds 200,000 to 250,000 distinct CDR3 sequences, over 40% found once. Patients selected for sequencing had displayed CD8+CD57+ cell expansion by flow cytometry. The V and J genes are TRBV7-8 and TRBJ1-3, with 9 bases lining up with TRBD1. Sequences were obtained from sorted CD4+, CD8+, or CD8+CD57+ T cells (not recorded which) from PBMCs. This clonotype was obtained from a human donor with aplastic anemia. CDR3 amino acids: CASSPVTGGSKNTIYF. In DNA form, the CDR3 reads TGTGCCAGCAGCCCGGTGACAGGGGGTTCGAAAAACACCATATATTTT.